This is a list of T cell receptor beta chains from one sample in a study of monozygotic twins with inflammatory bowel disease. TCRdb re-called the 5' RACE reads; one entry per CDR3 protein, DNA not given. The specimen's table records approximately 330,000 distinct CDR3 sequences. The specimen was blood. Receptor source: a human donor with ulcerative colitis or Crohn's disease, or a healthy co-twin of an affected twin (not recorded which). CDR3s include the opening cysteine and the closing phenylalanine or tryptophan.

>TRBJ2-5|17|TRBV28
CASRDQVFREGLKTQYF
>TRBJ2-7|15|TRBV20-1
CSAPPRGRGSLEQYF
>TRBJ1-2|13|TRBV7-2
CASSMDRDYGYTF
>TRBJ1-4|15|TRBV24-1
CATSDSQGVGEKLFF
>TRBJ2-6|15|TRBV28
CASTDNRAGANVLTF
>TRBJ1-5|16|TRBV19
CASSIPRTGSGQPQHF
>TRBJ2-1|17|TRBV11-3
CASSLSLMGRGTYEQFF
>TRBJ2-7|14|TRBV27
CASSLNRVPYEQYF
>TRBJ2-1|12|TRBV12-3/TRBV12-4
CASSLGFSWQFF
>TRBJ1-2|15|TRBV5-1
CASSLTGTPNYGYTF
>TRBJ2-7|15|TRBV10-3
CAISESYGESYEQYF
>TRBJ2-7|14|TRBV12-3/TRBV12-4
CASSSGQGAYEQYF
>TRBJ2-7|14|TRBV5-1
CASSLRSAVYEQYF
>TRBJ2-1|12|TRBV20-1
CSAIETSGQQFF
>TRBJ1-6|16|TRBV7-2
CASSSRKGSYNSPLHF
>TRBJ2-1|14|TRBV3-1
CASSQEGTSGSRFF
>TRBJ2-7|14|TRBV4-2
CASRLGAGVYEQYF
>TRBJ2-1|15|TRBV6-1
CASTVAGGSYNEQFF
>TRBJ1-1|14|TRBV21-1
CASSKDAANTEAFF
>TRBJ2-3|14|TRBV20-1
CSARGAGEVDTQYF
>TRBJ1-1|12|TRBV28
CASRSSTGDGFF
>TRBJ2-3|13|TRBV7-3
CASSSAGTDTQYF
>TRBJ1-5|15|TRBV5-6
CASSSGHNSNQPQHF
>TRBJ1-1|13|TRBV20-1
CSAVQGFDTEAFF
>TRBJ2-3|20|TRBV28
CASSPPWFVASGQEPDTQYF
>TRBJ2-3|15|TRBV7-2
CASSQTGPWADTQYF
>TRBJ1-2|13|TRBV28
CASSLKGIHGYTF
>TRBJ2-1|15|TRBV4-3
CASSQDQGILDEQFF
>TRBJ2-5|13|TRBV6-5
CASSVLGRETQYF
>TRBJ1-3|17|TRBV6-5
CASSYTLAGTNGNTIYF
>TRBJ2-1|19|TRBV20-1
CSARDRISGGTWPYNEQFF
>TRBJ2-5|11|TRBV12-3/TRBV12-4
CASSFDRTQYF
>TRBJ2-1|13|TRBV12-3/TRBV12-4
CASRPQGITEQFF
>TRBJ2-5|14|TRBV28
CASSSGQIQETQYF
>TRBJ2-2|14|TRBV20-1
CSARDSRDVGELFF
>TRBJ2-2|17|TRBV10-3
CAISANAGVANTGELFF
>TRBJ2-1|13|TRBV19
CASSVGLPNEQFF
>TRBJ2-5|14|TRBV6-1
CASSQRQLQETQYF
>TRBJ2-1|16|TRBV11-2
CASSLYPGGSYNEQFF
>TRBJ1-4|15|TRBV18
CASSPVGAGQEKLFF